A selection of T cell receptor beta chains follows, all from one sample in a study of graft-versus-host responses after intestinal transplantation. These TCRs are of unknown antigen specificity. Measured with immunoSEQ multiplex PCR; TCRdb has only the in-frame clones, and not every one. The sample records tens of thousands of clones, about 91% being singletons. The sample was unstimulated CD4+ T cells sorted from spleen or lymph node cells, taken before transplant. Source of these receptors: a human donor who was the organ donor for an intestinal transplant. CDR3s include the opening cysteine and the closing phenylalanine or tryptophan. Fields, in order: D gene, V gene, clone size, J gene, CDR3 DNA, CDR3 protein. D genes are given only for firm matches. Size values are once, few and many counts, or a class for expanded clones, and some rows have none.

.,TRBV5-1,.,TRBJ2-1,TGCGCCAGCCAACCTCTCACAAGCTCCTACAATGAGCAGTTCTTC,CASQPLTSSYNEQFF
TRBD1,TRBV6-1,.,TRBJ1-1,TGTGCCAGCAGTGATCGCAAGGGGGCGATGATTCTTGAAGCTTTCTTT,CASSDRKGAMILEAFF
TRBD2,TRBV5-1,.,TRBJ2-3,TGCGCCAGCAGCTCTAGCGGGGCAAGGGGGTATACGCAGTATTTT,CASSSSGARGYTQYF
TRBD1,TRBV28,.,TRBJ1-2,TGTGCCAGCAGTTTGGCGGGACAGGGTCCAAGTTATGGCTACACCTTC,CASSLAGQGPSYGYTF
.,TRBV4-1,.,TRBJ2-7,TGCGCCAGCAGCCAAGGTCAGACGGGGATGGGCGAGCAGTACTTC,CASSQGQTGMGEQYF
TRBD1,TRBV2,.,TRBJ2-7,TGTGCCAGCACTACCGGGACAGGTAGTTTCTACGAGCAGTACTTC,CASTTGTGSFYEQYF
TRBD1,TRBV18,.,TRBJ2-2,TGTGCCAGCTCTCCGGACAGGTCGTTGGGGGAGCTGTTTTTT,CASSPDRSLGELFF
.,TRBV6-5,.,TRBJ2-5,TGTGCCAGCAGTTACGGAGGAGGGACGGAGACCCAGTACTTC,CASSYGGGTETQYF
.,TRBV7-6,.,TRBJ1-1,TGTGCCAGCAGCTTACTTCTTCCAGGGACTAACACTGAAGCTTTCTTT,CASSLLLPGTNTEAFF
TRBD1,TRBV19,.,TRBJ1-2,TGTGCCAGTACTACGACCTGGGACAGGGAAGATTATGGCTACACCTTC,CASTTTWDREDYGYTF
TRBD2,TRBV2,.,TRBJ2-7,TGTGCCAGTGTGAGGGCCCTAGCGGGAGGCGGGCAGTACTTC,CASVRALAGGGQYF
.,TRBV30,.,TRBJ1-3,TGTGCCTGGAAGTTAGCGGGGGGAAACACCATATATTTT,CAWKLAGGNTIYF
TRBD2,TRBV19,once,TRBJ2-7,TGTGCCAGTAGTGGGCTAGCGGGAGGATCCTACGAGCAGTACTTC,CASSGLAGGSYEQYF
TRBD2,TRBV15,.,TRBJ2-1,TGTGCCACCAGCAGAGATCACCCTTCGACTAGCGGGTACAATGAGCAGTTCTTC,CATSRDHPSTSGYNEQFF
.,TRBV28,.,TRBJ2-7,TGTGCCAGCAGGGCGGGTGGGGCCTACGAGCAGTACTTC,CASRAGGAYEQYF
.,TRBV28,.,TRBJ2-7,TGTGCCAGCAACAGGGCGGGTGAGCAGTACTTC,CASNRAGEQYF
TRBD2,TRBV4-1,.,TRBJ2-1,TGCGCCAGCAGCCAAGGGATCCGTCCCGGGACTAGCGGGGGGGCCGGTTACAATGAGCAGTTCTTC,CASSQGIRPGTSGGAGYNEQFF
TRBD2,TRBV5-8,once,TRBJ2-7,TGTGCCAGCAGCTTGGCGCTGACGGGGGGGATCTCCTACGAGCAGTACTTC,CASSLALTGGISYEQYF
.,TRBV1,.,TRBJ2-7,TGCACCAGCAGCCAGCTCCGAGGGGGGGCTCGCTACGAGCAGTACTTC,CTSSQLRGGARYEQYF
.,TRBV19,.,TRBJ1-1,TGTGCCAGTCAGGGGAACACTGAAGCTTTCTTT,CASQGNTEAFF
TRBD2,TRBV5-1,.,TRBJ2-3,TGCGCCAGCAGCATCAGCGGGGGGGAGGGAGATACGCAGTATTTT,CASSISGGEGDTQYF
.,TRBV7-3,few,TRBJ1-1,TGTGCCAGCAGCTTGAACTCGGGGAGCAGGGCTTTCTTT,CASSLNSGSRAFF
.,TRBV5-8,.,TRBJ1-2,TGTGCCAGCAGCTTGGGCTGGGTGACTCTATCCGGCTACACCTTC,CASSLGWVTLSGYTF
.,TRBV10-3,once,TRBJ1-2,TGTGCCATCAGTGAGCCCCCTAGGCCAGATACCTTC,CAISEPPRPDTF
.,TRBV4-1,.,TRBJ1-5,TGCGCCAGCAGCCAAGAGTTCCGGGGTGAGCCCCAGCATTTT,CASSQEFRGEPQHF
TRBD1,TRBV25-1,.,TRBJ1-4,TGTGCCAGCAGTGATCCGGGACAGGTTAATGAAAAACTGTTTTTT,CASSDPGQVNEKLFF
TRBD1,TRBV19,.,TRBJ1-2,TGTGCCAGTAGTCACACCGGGACAGGGGATGGCTACACCTTC,CASSHTGTGDGYTF